This is a list of T cell receptor beta chains from one sample in a study of CD8 T cells in ankylosing spondylitis. TCRdb passed the 5' RACE reads through MiXCR, listing each CDR3 protein once. The table has around 220,000 distinct CDR3 sequences, over 9.5% seen once. The sample comprised blood, either unsorted or a sorted T cell fraction (not recorded which). The source of these receptors is a male donor with ankylosing spondylitis or in good health (not recorded which). Both conserved end residues are trimmed from each CDR3. The order of the fields is V gene, J gene, CDR3 protein.

TRBV6-2/TRBV6-3	TRBJ2-1	ASTPGTDYNEQF
TRBV20-1	TRBJ2-1	SAPDQPISNEQF
TRBV6-2/TRBV6-3	TRBJ2-2	ASKGGLPRELF
TRBV10-3	TRBJ2-3	AISGQGQLTDTQY
TRBV12-3/TRBV12-4	TRBJ1-5	ASSLRDYKQPQH
TRBV5-1	TRBJ2-7	ASSMTGATYEQY
TRBV15	TRBJ1-3	ATKPGGDRNTIY
TRBV12-3/TRBV12-4	TRBJ1-2	ASSFQNYGYT
TRBV4-2	TRBJ2-2	ASSQDSFTGATNTGELF
TRBV29-1	TRBJ2-4	SVEVGGTGTGYSLGKNIQY
TRBV12-3/TRBV12-4	TRBJ2-7	ASSNRLEGEQY
TRBV5-1	TRBJ2-3	ASSSYRLAGGRDTQY
TRBV12-3/TRBV12-4	TRBJ2-5	ASSLGVGRQETQY
TRBV6-1	TRBJ2-5	ASGGRQIGQETQY
TRBV12-3/TRBV12-4	TRBJ2-7	ASSSRGEQY
TRBV20-1	TRBJ2-2	SARSRAGGPGELF